The entry below gives a single T cell receptor (beta chain) sequence along with its context. Study processing details: Counts of nucleated cells, estimated from reference gene primer amplification, were obtained. Clones were sequenced by immunoSEQ multiplex PCR, and TCRdb holds only the in-frame ones, with some missing. V and J calls and clone size are those listed in that table; D and trimming were worked out from the DNA. The repertoire holds roughly 280,000 clones, with approximately 81% as singletons. This entry is derived from a study of blood T cell repertoires in COVID-19. Across the whole study: The samples span acute and convalescent COVID-19 from the United States, Italy and Spain.

This sequence was found in a man aged 60 to 69 with acute or convalescent COVID-19. Material: peripheral blood.

The CDR3 DNA reads TGCGCCATCTCTAGCGGGGCGACCTACTTAAGCACAGATACGCAGTATTTT. Protein product: CAISSGATYLSTDTQYF. This chain connects TRBV4-1 to TRBJ2-3; 9 nucleotides line up with TRBD2. The CDR3 sequence is 17 residues long. The trim removed 10 bases at V and 0 bases at J, leaving 14 bases unmatched. Per the germline V gene, CDR1 is MGHRA and CDR2 is YSYEKL.